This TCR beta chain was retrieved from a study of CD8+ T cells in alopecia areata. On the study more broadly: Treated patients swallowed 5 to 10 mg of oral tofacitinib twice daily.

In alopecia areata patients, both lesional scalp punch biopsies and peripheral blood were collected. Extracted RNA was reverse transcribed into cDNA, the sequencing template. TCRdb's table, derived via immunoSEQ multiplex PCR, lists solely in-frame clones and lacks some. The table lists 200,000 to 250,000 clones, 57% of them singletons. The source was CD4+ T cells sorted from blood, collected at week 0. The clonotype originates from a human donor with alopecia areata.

CDR3 loop: CASSFRDSRNTIYF. CDR3 coding DNA: TGTGCCAGCAGCTTCCGGGACAGCCGAAACACCATATATTTT. The V gene is TRBV7-9, the J gene TRBJ1-3, with 7 nucleotides matching TRBD1. Germline V gene sequence: CDR1 SEHNR, CDR2 FQNEAQ (reference sequence). The CDR3 totals 14 residues. The trim removed 3 bases at V and 5 bases at J, leaving 4 bases unmatched.